The clone carrying this T cell receptor (beta chain) was picked up a small number of times. Its specificity is unknown. TCRdb recomputed calls from the multiplex PCR reads with MiXCR, one row per CDR3 protein. The repertoire holds around 130,000 distinct CDR3 sequences, with 21% as singletons. The data derive from a study of breast tumors, draining lymph nodes, adjacent tissues. General study results and limits: The lymph node origin of tumor T cells was framed as consistent with a hypothesis, not demonstrated.

Axillary draining lymph nodes of breast cancer patients supplied the node samples. Germline CDR1 and CDR2: MGHDK and SYGVNS. The CDR3 is made up of 16 amino acids. With V trimmed by 2 bases and J by 4 bases, 8 bases remained unmatched. The specimen sequenced was axillary lymph node tissue. The chain has TRBV25-1 and TRBJ2-1; 7 nucleotides line up with TRBD1. The TCR sequence derives from a female donor with breast cancer. Some clones in this sample may be carry-over from other donors' samples. The CDR3 bases are TGTGCCAGCAGTGAACGGCCGGGACAGAAATACAATGAGCAGTTCTTC. It translates to CASSERPGQKYNEQFF.